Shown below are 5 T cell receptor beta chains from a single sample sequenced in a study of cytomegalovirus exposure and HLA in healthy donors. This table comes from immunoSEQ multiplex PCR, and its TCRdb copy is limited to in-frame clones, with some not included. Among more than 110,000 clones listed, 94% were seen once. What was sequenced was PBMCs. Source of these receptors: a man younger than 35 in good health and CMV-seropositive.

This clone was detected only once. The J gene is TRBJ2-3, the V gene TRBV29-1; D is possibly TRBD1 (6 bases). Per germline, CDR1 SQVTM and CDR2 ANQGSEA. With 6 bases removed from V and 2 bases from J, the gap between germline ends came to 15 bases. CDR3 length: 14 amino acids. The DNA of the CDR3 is TGCAGCGTCGCTAATGGGGGCTCCACAGATACGCAGTATTTT. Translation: CSVANGGSTDTQYF.

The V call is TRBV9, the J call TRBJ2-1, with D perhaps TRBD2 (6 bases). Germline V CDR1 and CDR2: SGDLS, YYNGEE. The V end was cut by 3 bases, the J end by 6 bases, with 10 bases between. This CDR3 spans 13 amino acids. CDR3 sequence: CASSAGAVNEQFF. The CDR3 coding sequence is TGTGCCAGCAGCGCGGGAGCGGTCAATGAGCAGTTCTTC.

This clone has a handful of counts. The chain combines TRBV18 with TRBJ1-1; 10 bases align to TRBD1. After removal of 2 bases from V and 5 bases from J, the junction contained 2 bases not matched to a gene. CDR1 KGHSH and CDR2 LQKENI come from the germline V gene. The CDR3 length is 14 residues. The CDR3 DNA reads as TGTGCCAGCTCACCAGGACAGGGGGGGACTGAAGCTTTCTTT. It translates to CASSPGQGGTEAFF. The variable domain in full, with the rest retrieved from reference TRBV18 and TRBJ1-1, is NAGVMQNPRHLVRRRGQEARLRCSPMKGHSHVYWYRQLPEEGLKFMVYLQKENIIDESGMPKERFSAEFPKEGPSILRIQQVVRGDSAAYFCASSPGQGGTEAFFGQGTRLTVV.

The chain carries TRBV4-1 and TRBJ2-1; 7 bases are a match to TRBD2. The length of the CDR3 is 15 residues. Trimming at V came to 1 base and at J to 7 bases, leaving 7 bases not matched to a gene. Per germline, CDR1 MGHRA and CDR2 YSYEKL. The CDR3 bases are TGCGCCAGCAGCCAAGCTTGGCTAGCGGAGAATGAGCAGTTCTTC. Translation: CASSQAWLAENEQFF.

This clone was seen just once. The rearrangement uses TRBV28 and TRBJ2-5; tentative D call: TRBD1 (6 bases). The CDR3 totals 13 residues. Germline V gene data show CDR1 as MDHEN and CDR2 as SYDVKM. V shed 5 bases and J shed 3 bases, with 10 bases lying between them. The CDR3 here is CASSPQGKETQYF. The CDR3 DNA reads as TGTGCCAGCAGTCCCCAGGGGAAAGAGACCCAGTACTTC.